This TCR beta chain was obtained from a study of OX40 agonist ivuxolimab in advanced cancers. Study overall: At 0.01 to 10 mg/kg, ivuxolimab was administered intravenously to patients every 2 weeks. Findings of the study overall: Mean expanded clone counts were higher in CD8+ than CD4+ T cells. Antigen specificity of clonally expanded peripheral T cells was not established.

Sequencing was performed with immunoSEQ multiplex PCR; in TCRdb, only in-frame clones are kept and a portion is missing. The sample has just under 85,000 clones; about four fifths are singletons. Patients had blood sampled at baseline and again on cycle 4 day 1 and cycle 7 day 1. As to this clone: What it recognizes is unknown.

V was cut by 3 bases and J by 1 base, with 6 bases left in between. The CDR3 length is 13 residues. Germline CDR1 is SGHNT and CDR2 is YENEEA. This sample comprised CD4+ or CD8+ T cells sorted from blood, obtained in a trial of the OX40 agonist ivuxolimab. The V gene is TRBV11-3, the J gene TRBJ1-1; the D is unclear. This TCR was sampled from an adult with an advanced solid tumor such as melanoma, head and neck, liver or kidney cancer. This CDR3 is CASSLWGNTEAFF. CDR3 sequence (DNA): TGTGCCAGCAGCTTGTGGGGGAACACTGAAGCTTTCTTT.